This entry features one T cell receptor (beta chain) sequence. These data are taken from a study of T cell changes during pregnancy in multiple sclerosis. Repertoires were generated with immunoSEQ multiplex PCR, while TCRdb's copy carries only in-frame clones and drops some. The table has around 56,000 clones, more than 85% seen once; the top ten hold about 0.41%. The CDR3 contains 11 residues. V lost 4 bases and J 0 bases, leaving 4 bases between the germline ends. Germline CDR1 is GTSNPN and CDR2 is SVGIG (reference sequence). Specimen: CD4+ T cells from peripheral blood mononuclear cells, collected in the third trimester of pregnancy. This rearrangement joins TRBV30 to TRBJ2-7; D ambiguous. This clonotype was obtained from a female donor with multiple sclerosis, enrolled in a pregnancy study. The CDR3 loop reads CAWTSSYEQYF. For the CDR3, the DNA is TGTGCCTGGACCAGCTCCTACGAGCAGTACTTC.